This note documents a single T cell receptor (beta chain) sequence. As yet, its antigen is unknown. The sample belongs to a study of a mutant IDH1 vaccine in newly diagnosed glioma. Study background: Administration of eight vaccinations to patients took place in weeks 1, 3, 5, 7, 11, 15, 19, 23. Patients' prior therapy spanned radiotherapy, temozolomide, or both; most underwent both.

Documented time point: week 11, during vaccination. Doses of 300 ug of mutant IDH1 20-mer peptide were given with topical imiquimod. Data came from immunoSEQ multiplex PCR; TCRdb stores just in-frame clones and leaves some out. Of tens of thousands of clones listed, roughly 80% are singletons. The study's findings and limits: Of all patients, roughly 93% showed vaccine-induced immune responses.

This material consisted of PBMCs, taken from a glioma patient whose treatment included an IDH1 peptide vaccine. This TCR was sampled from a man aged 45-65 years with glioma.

In DNA, the CDR3 is TGCGCCAGCAGCCCTCCCGGACTCATCACCGGGGAGCTGTTTTTT. It translates to CASSPPGLITGELFF. The chain recombines TRBV4-1 with TRBJ2-2; the D gene is possibly TRBD2 (5 bases). This CDR3 contains 15 residues. Trimming shortened V by 4 bases and J by 4 bases, and 13 bases separated the two germline ends. Germline assignment: CDR1 MGHRA and CDR2 YSYEKL.